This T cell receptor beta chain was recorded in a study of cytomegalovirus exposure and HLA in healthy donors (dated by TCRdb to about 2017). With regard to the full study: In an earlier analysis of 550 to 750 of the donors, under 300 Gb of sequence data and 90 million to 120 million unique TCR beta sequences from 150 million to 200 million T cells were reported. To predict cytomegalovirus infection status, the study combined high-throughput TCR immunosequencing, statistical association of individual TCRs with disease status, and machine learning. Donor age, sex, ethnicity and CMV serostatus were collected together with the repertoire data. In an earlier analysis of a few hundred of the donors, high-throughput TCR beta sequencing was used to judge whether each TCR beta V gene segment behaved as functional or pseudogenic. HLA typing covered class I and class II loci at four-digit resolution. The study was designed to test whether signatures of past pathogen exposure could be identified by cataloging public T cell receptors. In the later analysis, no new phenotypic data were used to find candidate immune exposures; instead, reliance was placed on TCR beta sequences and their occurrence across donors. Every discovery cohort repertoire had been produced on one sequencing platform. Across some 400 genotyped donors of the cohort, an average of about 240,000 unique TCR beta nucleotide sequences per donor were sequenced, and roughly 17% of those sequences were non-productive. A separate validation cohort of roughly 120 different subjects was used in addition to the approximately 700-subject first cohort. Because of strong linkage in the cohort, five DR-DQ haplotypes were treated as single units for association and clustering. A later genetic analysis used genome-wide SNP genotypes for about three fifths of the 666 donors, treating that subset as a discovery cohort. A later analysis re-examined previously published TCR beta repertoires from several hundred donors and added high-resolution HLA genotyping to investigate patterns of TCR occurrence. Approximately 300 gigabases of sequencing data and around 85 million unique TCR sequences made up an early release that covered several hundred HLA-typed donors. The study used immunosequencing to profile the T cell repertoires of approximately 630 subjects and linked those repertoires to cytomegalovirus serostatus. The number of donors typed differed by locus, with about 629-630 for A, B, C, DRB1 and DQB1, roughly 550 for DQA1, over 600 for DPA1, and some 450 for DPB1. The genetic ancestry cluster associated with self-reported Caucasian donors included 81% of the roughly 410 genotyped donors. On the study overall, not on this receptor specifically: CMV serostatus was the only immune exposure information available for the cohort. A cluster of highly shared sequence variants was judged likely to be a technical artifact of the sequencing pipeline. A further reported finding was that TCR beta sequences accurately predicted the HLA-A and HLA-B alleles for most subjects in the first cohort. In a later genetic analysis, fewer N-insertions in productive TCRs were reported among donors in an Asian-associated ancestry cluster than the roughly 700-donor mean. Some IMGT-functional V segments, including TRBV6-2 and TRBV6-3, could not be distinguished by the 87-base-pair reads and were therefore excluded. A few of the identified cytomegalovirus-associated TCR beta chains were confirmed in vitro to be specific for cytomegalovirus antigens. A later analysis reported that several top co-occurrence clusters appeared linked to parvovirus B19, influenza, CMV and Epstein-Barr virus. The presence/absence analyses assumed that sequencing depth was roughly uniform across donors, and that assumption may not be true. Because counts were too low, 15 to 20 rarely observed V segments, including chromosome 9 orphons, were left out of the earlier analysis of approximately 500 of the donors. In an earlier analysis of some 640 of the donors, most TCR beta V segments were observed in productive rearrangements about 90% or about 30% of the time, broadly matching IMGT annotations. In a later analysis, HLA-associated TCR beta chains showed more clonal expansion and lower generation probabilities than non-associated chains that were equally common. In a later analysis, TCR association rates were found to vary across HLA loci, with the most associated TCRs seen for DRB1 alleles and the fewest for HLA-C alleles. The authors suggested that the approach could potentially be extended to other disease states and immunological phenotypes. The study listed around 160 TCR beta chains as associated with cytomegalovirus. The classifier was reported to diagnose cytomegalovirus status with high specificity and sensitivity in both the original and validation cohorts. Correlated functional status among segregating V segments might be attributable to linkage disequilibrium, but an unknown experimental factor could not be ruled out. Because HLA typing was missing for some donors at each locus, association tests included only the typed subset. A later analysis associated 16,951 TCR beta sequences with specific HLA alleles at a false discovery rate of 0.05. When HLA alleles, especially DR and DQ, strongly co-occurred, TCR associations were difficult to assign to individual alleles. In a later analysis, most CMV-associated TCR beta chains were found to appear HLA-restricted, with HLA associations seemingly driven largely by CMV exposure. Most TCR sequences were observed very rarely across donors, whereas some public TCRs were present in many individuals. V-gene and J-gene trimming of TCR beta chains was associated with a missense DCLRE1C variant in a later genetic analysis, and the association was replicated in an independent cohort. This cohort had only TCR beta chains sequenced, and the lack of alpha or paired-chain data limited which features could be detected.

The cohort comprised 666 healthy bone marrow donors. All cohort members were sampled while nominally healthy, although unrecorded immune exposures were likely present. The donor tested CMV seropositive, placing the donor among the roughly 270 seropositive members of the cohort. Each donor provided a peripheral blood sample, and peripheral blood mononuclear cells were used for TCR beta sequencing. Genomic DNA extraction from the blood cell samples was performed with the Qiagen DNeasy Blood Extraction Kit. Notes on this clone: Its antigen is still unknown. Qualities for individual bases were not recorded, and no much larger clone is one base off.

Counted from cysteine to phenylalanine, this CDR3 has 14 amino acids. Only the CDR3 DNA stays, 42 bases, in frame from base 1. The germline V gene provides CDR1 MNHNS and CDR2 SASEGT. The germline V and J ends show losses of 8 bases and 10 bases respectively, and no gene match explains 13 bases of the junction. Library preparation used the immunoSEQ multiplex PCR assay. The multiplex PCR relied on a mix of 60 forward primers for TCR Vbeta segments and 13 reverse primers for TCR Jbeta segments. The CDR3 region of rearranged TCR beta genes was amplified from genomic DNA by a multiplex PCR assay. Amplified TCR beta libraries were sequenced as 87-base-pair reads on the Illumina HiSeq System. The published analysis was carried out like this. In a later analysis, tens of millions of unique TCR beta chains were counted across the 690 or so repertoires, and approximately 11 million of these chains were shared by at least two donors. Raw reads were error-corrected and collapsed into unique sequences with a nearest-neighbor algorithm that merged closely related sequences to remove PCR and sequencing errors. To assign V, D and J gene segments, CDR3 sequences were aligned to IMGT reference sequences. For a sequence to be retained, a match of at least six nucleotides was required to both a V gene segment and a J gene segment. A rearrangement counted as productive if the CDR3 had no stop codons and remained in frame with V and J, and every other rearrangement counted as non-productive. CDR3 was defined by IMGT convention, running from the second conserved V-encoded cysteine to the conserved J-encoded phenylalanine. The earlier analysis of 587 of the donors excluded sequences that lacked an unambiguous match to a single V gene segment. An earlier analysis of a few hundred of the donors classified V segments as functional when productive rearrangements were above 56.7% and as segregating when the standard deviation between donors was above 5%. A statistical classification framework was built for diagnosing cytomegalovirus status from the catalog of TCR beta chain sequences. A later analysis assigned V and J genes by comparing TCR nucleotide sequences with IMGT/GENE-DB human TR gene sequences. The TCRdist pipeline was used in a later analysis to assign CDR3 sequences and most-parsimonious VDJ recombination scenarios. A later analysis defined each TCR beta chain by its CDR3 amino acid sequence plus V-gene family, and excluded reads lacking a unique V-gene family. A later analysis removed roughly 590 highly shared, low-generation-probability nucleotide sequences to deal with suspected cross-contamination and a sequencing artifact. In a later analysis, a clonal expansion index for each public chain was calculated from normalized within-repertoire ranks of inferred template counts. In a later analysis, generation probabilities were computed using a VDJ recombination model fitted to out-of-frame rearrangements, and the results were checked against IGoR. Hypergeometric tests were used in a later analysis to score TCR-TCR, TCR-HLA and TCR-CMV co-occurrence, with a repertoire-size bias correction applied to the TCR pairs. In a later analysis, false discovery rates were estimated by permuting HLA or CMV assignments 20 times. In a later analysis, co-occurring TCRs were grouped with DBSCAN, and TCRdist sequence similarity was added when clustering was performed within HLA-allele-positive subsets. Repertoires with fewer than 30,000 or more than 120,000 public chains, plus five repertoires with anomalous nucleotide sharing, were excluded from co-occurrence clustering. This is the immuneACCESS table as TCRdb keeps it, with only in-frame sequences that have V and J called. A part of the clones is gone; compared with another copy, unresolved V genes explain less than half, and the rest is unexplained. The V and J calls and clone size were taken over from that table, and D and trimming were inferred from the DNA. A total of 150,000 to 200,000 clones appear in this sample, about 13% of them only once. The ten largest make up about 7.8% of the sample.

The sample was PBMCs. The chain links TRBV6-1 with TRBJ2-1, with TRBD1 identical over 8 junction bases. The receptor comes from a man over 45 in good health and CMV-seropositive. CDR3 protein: CASPAVGQGGEQFF. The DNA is TGTGCCAGCCCTGCGGTAGGACAGGGAGGCGAGCAGTTCTTC.